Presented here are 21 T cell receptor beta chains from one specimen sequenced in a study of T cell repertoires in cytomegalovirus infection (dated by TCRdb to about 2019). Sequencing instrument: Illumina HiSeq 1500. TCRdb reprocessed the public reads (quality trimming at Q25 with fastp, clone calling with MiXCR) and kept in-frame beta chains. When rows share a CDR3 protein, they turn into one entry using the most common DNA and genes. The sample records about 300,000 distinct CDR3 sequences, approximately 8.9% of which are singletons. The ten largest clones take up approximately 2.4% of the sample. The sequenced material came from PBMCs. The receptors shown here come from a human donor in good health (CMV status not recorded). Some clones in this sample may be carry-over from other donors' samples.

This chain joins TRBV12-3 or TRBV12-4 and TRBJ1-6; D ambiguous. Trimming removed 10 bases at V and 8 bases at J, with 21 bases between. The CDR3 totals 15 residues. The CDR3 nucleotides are TGTGCCAACACCTGGAGCAGTCGGCGGGATTCACCCCTCCACTTT. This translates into CANTWSSRRDSPLHF.

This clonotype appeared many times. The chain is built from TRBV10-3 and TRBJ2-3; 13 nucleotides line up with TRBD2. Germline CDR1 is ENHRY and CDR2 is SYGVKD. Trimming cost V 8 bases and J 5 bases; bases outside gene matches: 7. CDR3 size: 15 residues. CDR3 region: CAIATSGGDGDTQYF. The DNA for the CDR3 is TGTGCCATCGCCACTAGCGGGGGGGACGGAGATACGCAGTATTTT.

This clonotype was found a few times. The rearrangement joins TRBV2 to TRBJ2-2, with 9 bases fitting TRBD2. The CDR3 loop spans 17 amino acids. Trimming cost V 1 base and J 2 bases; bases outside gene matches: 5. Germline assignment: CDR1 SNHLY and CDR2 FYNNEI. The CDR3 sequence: CASSEDSGGVNTGELFF. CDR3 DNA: TGTGCCAGCAGTGAAGATAGCGGGGGCGTCAACACCGGGGAGCTGTTTTTT. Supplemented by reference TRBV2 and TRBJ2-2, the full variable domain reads EPEVTQTPSHQVTQMGQEVILRCVPISNHLYFYWYRQILGQKVEFLVSFYNNEISEKSEIFDDQFSVERPDGSNFTLKIRSTKLEDSAMYFCASSEDSGGVNTGELFFGEGSRLTVL.

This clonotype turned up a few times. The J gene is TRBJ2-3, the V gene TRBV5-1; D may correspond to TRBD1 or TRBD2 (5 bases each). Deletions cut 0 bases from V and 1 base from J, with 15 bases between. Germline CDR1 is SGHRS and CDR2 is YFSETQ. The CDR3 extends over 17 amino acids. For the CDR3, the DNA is TGCGCCAGCAGCTTGGCCCCGGTGGGGGACGGCACAGATACGCAGTATTTT. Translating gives CASSLAPVGDGTDTQYF.

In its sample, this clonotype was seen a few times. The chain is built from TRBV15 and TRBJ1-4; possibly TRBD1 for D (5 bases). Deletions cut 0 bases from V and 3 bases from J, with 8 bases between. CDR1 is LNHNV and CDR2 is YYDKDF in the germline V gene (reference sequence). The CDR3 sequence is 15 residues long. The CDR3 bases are TGTGCCACCAGCAGAGATCTGGGGCCTAATGAAAAACTGTTTTTT. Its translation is CATSRDLGPNEKLFF. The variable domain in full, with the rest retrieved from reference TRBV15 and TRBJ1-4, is DAMVIQNPRYQVTQFGKPVTLSCSQTLNHNVMYWYQQKSSQAPKLLFHYYDKDFNNEADTPDNFQSRRPNTSFCFLDIRSPGLGDTAMYLCATSRDLGPNEKLFFGSGTQLSVL.

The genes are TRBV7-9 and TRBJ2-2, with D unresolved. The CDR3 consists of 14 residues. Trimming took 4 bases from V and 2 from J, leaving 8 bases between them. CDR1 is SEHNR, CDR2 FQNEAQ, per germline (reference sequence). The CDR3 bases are TGTGCCAGCAGCTCCCATCCCAACACCGGGGAGCTGTTTTTT. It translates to CASSSHPNTGELFF.

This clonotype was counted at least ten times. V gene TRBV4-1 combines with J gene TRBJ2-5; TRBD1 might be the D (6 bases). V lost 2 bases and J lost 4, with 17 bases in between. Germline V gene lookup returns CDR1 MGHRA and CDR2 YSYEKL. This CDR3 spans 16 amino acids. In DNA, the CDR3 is TGCGCCAGCAGCCAAAATCAACAGGGAATGGGAGAGACCCAGTACTTC. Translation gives CASSQNQQGMGETQYF.

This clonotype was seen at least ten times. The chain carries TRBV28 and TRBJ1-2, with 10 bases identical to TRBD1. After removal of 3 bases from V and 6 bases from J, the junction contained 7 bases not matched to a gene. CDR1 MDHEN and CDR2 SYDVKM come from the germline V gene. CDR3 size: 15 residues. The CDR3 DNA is TGTGCCAGCAGTTTTGGGACAGGGGTTAAAAATGGCTACACCTTC. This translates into CASSFGTGVKNGYTF.

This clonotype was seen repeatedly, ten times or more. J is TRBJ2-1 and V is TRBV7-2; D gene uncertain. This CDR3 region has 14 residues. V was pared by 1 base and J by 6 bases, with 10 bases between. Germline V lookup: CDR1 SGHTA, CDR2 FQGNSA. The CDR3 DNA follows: TGTGCCAGCAGCTTAGGTCGCCAATCCAATGAGCAGTTCTTC. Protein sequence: CASSLGRQSNEQFF. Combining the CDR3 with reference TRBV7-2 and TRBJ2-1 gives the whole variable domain GAGVSQSPSNKVTEKGKDVELRCDPISGHTALYWYRQSLGQGLEFLIYFQGNSAPDKSGLPSDRFSAERTGGSVSTLTIQRTQQEDSAVYLCASSLGRQSNEQFFGPGTRLTVL.

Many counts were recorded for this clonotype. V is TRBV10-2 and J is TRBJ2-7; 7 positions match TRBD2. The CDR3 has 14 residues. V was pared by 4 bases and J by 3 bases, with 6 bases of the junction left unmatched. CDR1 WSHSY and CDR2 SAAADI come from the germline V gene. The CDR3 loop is CASSVGLVNYEQYF. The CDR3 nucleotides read TGCGCCAGCAGTGTTGGACTAGTGAACTACGAGCAGTACTTC.

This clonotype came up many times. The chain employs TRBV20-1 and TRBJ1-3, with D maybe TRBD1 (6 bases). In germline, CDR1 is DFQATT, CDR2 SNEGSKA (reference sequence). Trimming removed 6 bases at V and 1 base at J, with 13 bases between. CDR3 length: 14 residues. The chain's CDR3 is CSAGRDISGNTIYF. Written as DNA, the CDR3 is TGCAGTGCCGGGAGGGACATATCTGGAAACACCATATATTTT.

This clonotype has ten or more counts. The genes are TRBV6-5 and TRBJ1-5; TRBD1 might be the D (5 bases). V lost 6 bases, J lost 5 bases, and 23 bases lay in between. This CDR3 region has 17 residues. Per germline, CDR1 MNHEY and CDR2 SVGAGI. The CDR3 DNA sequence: TGTGCCAGCAGACAAACAGCAGGGCAGGGAAGCCATCAGCCCCAGCATTTT. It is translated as CASRQTAGQGSHQPQHF.

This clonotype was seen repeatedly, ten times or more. The chain's CDR3 is CSVDGRAGQMGTQYF. In nucleotides, the CDR3 is TGCAGCGTTGATGGGAGGGCAGGGCAAATGGGGACCCAGTACTTC. The rearrangement uses TRBV29-1 and TRBJ2-5; 7 bases are a match to TRBD2. Germline loops: CDR1 SQVTM, CDR2 ANQGSEA. This CDR3 is built from 15 residues. The V segment lost 3 bases and the J segment 7 bases; nucleotides outside the gene matches: 14.

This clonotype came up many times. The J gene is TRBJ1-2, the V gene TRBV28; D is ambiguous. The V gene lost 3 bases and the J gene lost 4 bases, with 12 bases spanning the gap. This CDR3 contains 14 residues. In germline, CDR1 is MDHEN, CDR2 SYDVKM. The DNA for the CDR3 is TGTGCCAGCAGTTTGCCTTCCGGGGTCTATGGCTACACCTTC. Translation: CASSLPSGVYGYTF.

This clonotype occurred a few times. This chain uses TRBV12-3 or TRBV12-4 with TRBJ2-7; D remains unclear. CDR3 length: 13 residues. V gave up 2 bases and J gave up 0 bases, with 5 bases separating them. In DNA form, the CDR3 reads TGTGCCAGCAGTTTATCCGCCTCCTACGAGCAGTACTTC. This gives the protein CASSLSASYEQYF.

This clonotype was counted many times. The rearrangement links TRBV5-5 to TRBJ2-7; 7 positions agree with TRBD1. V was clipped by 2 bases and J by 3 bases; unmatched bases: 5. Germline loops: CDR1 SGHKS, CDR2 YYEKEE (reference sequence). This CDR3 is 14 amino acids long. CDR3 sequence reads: CASSLLGQNYEQYV. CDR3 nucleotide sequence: TGTGCCAGCAGCTTATTGGGACAGAACTACGAGCAGTACGTC.

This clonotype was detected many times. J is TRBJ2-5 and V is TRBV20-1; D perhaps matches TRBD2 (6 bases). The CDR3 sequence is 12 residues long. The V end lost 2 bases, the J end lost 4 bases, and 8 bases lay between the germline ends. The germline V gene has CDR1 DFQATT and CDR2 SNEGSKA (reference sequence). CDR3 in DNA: TGCAGTGCTAGATGGCGGGGAGAGACCCAGTACTTC. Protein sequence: CSARWRGETQYF.

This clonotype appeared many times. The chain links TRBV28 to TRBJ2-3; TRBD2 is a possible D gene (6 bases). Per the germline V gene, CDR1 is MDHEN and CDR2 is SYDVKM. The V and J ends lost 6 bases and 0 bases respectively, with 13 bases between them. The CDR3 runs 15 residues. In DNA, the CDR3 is TGTGCCAGCAGCTCCGGGGGTGGTAGCACAGATACGCAGTATTTT. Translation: CASSSGGGSTDTQYF.

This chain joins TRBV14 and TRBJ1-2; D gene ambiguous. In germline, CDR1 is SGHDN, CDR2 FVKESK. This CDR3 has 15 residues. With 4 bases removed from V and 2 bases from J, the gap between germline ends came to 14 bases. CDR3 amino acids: CASSLYSGVNYGYTF. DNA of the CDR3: TGTGCCAGCAGCCTCTATTCCGGAGTGAACTATGGCTACACCTTC.

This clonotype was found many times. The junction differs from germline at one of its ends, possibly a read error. The CDR3 sequence is CATSTPPHRNEQFF. The CDR3 DNA reads TGTGCCACCAGCACTCCCCCCCATAGGAATGAGCAGTTCTTC. This rearrangement joins TRBV7-2 to TRBJ2-1; D gene ambiguous. This CDR3 region has 14 residues. Germline CDR1 reads SGHTA; CDR2 reads FQGNSA.

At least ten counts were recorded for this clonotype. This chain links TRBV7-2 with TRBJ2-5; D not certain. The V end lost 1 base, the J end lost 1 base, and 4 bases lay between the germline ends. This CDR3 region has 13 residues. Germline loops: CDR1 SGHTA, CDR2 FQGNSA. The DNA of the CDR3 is TGTGCCAGCAGCTTAGACGGCCAAGAGACCCAGTACTTC. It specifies CASSLDGQETQYF. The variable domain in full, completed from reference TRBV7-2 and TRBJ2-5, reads GAGVSQSPSNKVTEKGKDVELRCDPISGHTALYWYRQSLGQGLEFLIYFQGNSAPDKSGLPSDRFSAERTGGSVSTLTIQRTQQEDSAVYLCASSLDGQETQYFGPGTRLLVL.